This T cell receptor (beta chain) was sequenced for a study of blood T cell repertoires in COVID-19. Authors' processing steps: Amplification of reference gene primers was used by the study to estimate nucleated cell counts. Sequenced by immunoSEQ multiplex PCR; TCRdb stores in-frame clones only, minus some. V, J and clone size derive from that table, while D and trimming were established from the DNA sequence. Of approximately 240,000 clones listed, roughly nine tenths were seen once; the top ten hold roughly 6.3%. All enrollees were roughly 18 to 90 years old and from under 25 US areas. Participant-given clinical history determined each cohort assignment. The CDR3 is 16 residues long. V lost 7 bases to trimming and J lost 3 bases, with 19 bases between them. Germline loops: CDR1 MDHEN, CDR2 SYDVKM.

The TCR was taken from a woman in her 30s with acute COVID-19. The rearrangement joins TRBV28 to TRBJ2-4, with a weak D call TRBD1 (6 bases). Sequences were obtained from PBMCs or T cells enriched from blood (not recorded which). CDR3 in DNA: TGTGCCAGCATATCGCGGACAGCACGGTACAAAAACATTCAGTACTTC. Its protein is CASISRTARYKNIQYF.